This TCR beta chain is from a study of CD4+ T cells in melanoma. Sequenced by immunoSEQ multiplex PCR; TCRdb stores in-frame clones only, minus some. The repertoire consists of about 140,000 clones, with 85% to 95% occurring once and the leading ten covering about 1.5%. V was clipped by 5 bases and J by 1 base, with 18 bases between them. The CDR3 is 16 residues long. The germline V gene has CDR1 SEHNR and CDR2 FQNEAQ (reference sequence). The V gene is TRBV7-9, the J gene TRBJ2-7; no clear D. The sequence came from a human donor with melanoma. CDR3 in DNA: TGTGCCAGCAGCACCCGCTCCGGGCTACCTTCCTACGAGCAGTACTTC. Protein: CASSTRSGLPSYEQYF.